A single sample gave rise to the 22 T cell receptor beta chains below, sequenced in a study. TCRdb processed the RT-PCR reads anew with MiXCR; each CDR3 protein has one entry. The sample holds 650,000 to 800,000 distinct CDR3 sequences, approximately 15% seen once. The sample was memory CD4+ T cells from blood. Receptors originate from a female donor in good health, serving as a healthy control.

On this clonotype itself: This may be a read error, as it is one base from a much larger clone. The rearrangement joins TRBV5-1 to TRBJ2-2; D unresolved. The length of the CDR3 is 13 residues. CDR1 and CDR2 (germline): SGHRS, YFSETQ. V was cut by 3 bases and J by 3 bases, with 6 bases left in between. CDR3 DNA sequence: TGCGCCAGCAGCTATAGTGACACCGGGGAGCTGTTTTTT. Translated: CASSYSDTGELFF.

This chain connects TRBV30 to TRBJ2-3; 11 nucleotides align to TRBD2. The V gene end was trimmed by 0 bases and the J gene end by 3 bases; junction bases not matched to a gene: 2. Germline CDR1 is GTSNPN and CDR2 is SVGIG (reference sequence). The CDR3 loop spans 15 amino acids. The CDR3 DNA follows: TGTGCCTGGAGTGTAACTAGCGGGAGAACAGATACGCAGTATTTT. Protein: CAWSVTSGRTDTQYF.

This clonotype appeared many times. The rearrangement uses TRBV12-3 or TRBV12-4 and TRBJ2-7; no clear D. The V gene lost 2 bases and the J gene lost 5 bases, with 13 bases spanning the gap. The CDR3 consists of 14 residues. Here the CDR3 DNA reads TGTGCCAGCAGTTTAACCTCGTCTTTCCACGAGCAGTACTTC. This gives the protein CASSLTSSFHEQYF.

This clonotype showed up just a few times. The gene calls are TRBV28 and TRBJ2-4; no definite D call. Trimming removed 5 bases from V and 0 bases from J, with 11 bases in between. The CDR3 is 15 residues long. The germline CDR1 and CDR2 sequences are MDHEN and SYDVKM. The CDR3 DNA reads TGTGCCAGCAGTCCATATAATCTAGCCAAAAACATTCAGTACTTC. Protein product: CASSPYNLAKNIQYF.

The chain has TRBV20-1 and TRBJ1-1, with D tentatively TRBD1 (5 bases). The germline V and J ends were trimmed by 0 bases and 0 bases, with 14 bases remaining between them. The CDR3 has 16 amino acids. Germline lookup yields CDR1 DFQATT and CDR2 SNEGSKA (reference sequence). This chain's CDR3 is CSARDWSRGMNTEAFF. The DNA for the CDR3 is TGCAGTGCTAGAGATTGGAGTCGGGGGATGAACACTGAAGCTTTCTTT.

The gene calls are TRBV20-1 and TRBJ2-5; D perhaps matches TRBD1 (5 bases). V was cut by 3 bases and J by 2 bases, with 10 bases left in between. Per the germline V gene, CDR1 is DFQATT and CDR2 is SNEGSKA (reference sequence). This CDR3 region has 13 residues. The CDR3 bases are TGCAGTGCTAGGGGGCCAGTACAAGAGACCCAGTACTTC. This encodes CSARGPVQETQYF.

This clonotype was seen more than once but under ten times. CDR3 coding DNA: TGTGCCAGCAGAGAAGGACAGGGCAGCACAGATACGCAGTATTTT. Translating it yields CASREGQGSTDTQYF. This chain links TRBV27 with TRBJ2-3; 8 bases map to TRBD1. The V and J ends lost 6 bases and 0 bases, in that order; junction bases with no gene match: 5. Germline V gene sequence: CDR1 MNHEY, CDR2 SMNVEV (reference sequence). CDR3 size: 15 residues.

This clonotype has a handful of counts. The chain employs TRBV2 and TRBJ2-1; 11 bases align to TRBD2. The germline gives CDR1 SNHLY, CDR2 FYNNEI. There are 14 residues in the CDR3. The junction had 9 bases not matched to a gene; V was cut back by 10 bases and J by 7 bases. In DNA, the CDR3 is TGTGCCACCGTTAGCGGGAGGGCCTTGAATGAGCAGTTCTTC. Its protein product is CATVSGRALNEQFF.

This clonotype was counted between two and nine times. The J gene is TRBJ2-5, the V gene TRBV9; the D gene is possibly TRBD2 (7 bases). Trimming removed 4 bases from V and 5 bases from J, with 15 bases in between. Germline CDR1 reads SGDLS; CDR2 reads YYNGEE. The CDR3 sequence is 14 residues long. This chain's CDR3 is CASSQGGGGETQYF. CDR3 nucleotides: TGTGCCAGCAGCCAAGGGGGGGGAGGGGAGACCCAGTACTTC.

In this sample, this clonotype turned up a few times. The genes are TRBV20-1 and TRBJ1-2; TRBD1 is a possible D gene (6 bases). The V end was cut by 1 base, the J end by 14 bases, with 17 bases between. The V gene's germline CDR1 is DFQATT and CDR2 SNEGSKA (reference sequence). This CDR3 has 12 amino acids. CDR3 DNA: TGCAGTGCTAGAGTAACGGCGGGGGCTTTGACCTTC. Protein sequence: CSARVTAGALTF.

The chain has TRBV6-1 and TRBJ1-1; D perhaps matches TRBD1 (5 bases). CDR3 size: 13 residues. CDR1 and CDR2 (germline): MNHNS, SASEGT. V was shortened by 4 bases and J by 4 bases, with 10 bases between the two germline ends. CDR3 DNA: TGTGCCAGCAGTGGACTGAGGGGCACTGAAGCTTTCTTT. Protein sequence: CASSGLRGTEAFF.

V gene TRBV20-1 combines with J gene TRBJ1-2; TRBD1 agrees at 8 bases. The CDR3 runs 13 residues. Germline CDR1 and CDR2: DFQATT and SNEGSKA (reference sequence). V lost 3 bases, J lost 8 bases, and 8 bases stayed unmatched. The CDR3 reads CSARTATGDGYTF. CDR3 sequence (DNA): TGCAGTGCTAGGACCGCGACAGGGGACGGCTACACCTTC.

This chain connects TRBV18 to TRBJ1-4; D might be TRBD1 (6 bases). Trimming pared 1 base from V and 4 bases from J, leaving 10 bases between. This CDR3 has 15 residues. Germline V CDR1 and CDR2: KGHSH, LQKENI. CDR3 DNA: TGTGCCAGCTCACCACGGACAGCGGATAATGAAAAACTGTTTTTT. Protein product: CASSPRTADNEKLFF.

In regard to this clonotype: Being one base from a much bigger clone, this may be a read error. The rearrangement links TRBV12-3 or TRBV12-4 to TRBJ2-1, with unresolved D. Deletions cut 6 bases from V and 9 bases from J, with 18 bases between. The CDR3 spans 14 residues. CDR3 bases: TGTGCCAGCAGGTATGCGTCACACCACGGTGAGCAGTTCTTC. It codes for CASRYASHHGEQFF.

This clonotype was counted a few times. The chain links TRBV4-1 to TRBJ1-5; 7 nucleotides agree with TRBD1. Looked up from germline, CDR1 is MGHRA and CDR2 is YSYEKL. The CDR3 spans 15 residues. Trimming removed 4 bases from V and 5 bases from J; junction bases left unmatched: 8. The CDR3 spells CASSRETGRDQPQHF. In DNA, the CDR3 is TGCGCCAGCAGCCGAGAGACAGGGAGGGATCAGCCCCAGCATTTT.

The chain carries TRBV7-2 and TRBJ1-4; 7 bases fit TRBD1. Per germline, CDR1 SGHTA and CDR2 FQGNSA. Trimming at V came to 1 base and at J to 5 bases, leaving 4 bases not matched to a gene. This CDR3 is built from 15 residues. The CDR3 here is CASSLDRGRNEKLFF. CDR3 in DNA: TGTGCCAGCAGCTTAGACAGGGGCCGAAATGAAAAACTGTTTTTT.

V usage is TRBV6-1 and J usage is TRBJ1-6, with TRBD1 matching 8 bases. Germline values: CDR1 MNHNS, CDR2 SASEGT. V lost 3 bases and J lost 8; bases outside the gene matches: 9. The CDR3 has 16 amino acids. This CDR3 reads CASSERTGSQYSPLHF. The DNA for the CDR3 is TGTGCCAGCAGTGAGCGGACAGGGAGCCAGTATTCACCCCTCCACTTT.

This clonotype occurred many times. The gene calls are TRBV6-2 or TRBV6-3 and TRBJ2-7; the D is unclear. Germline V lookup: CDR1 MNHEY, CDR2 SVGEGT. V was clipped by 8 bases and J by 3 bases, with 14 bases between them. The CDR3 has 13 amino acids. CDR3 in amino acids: CASGWPQVYEQYF. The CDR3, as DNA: TGTGCCAGCGGCTGGCCGCAGGTCTACGAGCAGTACTTC.

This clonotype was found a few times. CDR3 sequence: CASSLTKSGLPDTQYF. CDR3 bases: TGTGCCAGCAGCTTAACTAAATCGGGGCTGCCTGATACGCAGTATTTT. V and J are TRBV7-3 and TRBJ2-3, with D perhaps TRBD1 or TRBD2 (5 bases each). This CDR3 region has 16 residues. The ends were cut back, 0 bases at V and 6 bases at J, with 16 bases in the middle. Looked up from germline, CDR1 is SGHTA and CDR2 is FQGTGA.

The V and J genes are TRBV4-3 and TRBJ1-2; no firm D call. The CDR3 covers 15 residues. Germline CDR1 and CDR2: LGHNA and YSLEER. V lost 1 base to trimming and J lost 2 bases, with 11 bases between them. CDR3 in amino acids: CASSQVGSLNYGYTF. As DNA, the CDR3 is TGCGCCAGCAGCCAAGTCGGCAGCCTCAACTATGGCTACACCTTC.

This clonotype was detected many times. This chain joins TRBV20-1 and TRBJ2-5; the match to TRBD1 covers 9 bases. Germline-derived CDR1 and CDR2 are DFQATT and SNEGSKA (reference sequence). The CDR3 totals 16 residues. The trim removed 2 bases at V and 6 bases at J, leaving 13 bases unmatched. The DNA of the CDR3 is TGCAGTGCTAGAAAAAGTACCGACAGGGGGGAGAAGACCCAGTACTTC. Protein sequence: CSARKSTDRGEKTQYF.

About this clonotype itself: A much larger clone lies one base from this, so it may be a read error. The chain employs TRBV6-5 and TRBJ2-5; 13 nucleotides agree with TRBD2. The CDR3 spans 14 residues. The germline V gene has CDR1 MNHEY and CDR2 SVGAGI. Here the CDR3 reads CASSYGLAGEIQYF. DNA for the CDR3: TGTGCCAGCAGTTACGGACTAGCGGGAGAGATCCAGTACTTC.